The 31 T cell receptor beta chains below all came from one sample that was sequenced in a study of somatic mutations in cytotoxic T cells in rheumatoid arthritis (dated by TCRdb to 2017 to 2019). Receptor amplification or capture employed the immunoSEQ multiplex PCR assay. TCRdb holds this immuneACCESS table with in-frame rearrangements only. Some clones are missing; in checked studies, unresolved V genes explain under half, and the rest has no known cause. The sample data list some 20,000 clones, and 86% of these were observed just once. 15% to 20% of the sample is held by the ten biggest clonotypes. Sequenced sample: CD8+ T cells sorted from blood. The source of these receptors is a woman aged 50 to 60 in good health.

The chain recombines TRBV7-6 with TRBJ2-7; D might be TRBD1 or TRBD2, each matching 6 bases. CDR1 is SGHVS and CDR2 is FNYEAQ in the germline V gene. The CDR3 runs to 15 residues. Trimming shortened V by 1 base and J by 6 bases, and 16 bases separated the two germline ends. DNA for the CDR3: TGTGCCAGCAGCTTAGGCCAGGGAGGAGGGGGCGAGCAGTACTTC. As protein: CASSLGQGGGGEQYF.

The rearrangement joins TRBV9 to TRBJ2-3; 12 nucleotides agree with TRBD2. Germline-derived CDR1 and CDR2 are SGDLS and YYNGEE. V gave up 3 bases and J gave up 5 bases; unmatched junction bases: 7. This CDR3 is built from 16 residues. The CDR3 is CASSASGGGGIDTQYF. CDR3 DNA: TGTGCCAGCAGCGCTAGCGGGGGGGGTGGGATAGATACGCAGTATTTT.

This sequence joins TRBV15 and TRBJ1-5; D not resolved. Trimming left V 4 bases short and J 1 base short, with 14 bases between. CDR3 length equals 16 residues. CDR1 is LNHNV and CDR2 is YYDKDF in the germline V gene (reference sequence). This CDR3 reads CATSTPREVSNQPQHF. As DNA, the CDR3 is TGTGCCACCAGCACACCTAGGGAAGTAAGCAATCAGCCCCAGCATTTT.

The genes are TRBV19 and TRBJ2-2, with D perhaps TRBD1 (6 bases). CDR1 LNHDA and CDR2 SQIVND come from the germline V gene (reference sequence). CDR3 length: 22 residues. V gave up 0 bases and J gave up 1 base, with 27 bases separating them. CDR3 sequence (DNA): TGTGCCAGTAGTATAGATCCCTATGTATTAGGACGGACAGCTAAGAACACCGGGGAGCTGTTTTTT. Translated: CASSIDPYVLGRTAKNTGELFF. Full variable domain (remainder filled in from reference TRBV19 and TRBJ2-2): DGGITQSPKYLFRKEGQNVTLSCEQNLNHDAMYWYRQDPGQGLRLIYYSQIVNDFQKGDIAEGYSVSREKKESFPLTVTSAQKNPTAFYLCASSIDPYVLGRTAKNTGELFFGEGSRLTVL.

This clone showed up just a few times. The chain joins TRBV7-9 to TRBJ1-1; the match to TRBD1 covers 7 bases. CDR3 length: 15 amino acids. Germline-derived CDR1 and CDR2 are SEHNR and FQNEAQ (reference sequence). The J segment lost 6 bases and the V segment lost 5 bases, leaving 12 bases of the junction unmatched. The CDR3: CASSAPAGGMAEAFF. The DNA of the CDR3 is TGTGCCAGCAGCGCCCCCGCAGGGGGAATGGCTGAAGCTTTCTTT.

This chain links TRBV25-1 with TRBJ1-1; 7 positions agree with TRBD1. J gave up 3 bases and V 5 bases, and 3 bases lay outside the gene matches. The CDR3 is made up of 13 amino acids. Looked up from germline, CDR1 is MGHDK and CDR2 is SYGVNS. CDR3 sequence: CASSSTGYTEAFF. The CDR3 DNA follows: TGTGCCAGCAGTTCGACAGGGTACACTGAAGCTTTCTTT.

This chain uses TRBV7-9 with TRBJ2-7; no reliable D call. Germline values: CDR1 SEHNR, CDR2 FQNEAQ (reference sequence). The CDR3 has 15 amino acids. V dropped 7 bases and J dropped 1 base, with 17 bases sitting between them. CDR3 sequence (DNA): TGTGCCAGCATCGACCCCCGGACCGAGTCCTACGAGCAGTACTTC. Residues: CASIDPRTESYEQYF.

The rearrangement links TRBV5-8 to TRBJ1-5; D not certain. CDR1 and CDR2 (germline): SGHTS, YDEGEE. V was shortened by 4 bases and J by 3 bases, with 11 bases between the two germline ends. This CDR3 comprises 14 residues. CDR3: CASSPRSDNQPQHF. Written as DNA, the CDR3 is TGTGCCAGCAGCCCACGTTCGGACAATCAGCCCCAGCATTTT.

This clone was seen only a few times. The CDR3 DNA reads as TGTGCCAGCAGCCGAGGCGGAACAGGCGGGACTAATAATTCACCCCTCCACTTT. Translation gives CASSRGGTGGTNNSPLHF. The chain couples TRBV14 to TRBJ1-6, with a weak D call TRBD1 (5 bases). Germline CDR1 reads SGHDN; CDR2 reads FVKESK. The CDR3 has 18 amino acids. The V end was cut by 4 bases, the J end by 5 bases, with 21 bases between.

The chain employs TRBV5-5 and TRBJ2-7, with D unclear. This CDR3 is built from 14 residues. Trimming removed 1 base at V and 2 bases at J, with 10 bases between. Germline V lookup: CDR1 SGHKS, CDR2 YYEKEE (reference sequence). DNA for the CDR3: TGTGCCAGCAGCTTGACAGTCCACCCCTACGAGCAGTACTTC. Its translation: CASSLTVHPYEQYF.

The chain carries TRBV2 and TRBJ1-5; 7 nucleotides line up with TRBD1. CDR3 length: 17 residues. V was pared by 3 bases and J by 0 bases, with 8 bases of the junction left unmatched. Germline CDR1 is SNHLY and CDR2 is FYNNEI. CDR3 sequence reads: CASSEVPWTGSNQPQHF. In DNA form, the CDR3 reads TGTGCCAGCAGTGAGGTTCCCTGGACAGGTAGCAATCAGCCCCAGCATTTT.

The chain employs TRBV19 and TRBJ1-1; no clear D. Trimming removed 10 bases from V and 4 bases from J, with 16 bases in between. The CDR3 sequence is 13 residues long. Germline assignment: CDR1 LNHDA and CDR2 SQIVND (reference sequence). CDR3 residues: CATIWTQGTEAFF. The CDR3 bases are TGTGCCACTATCTGGACCCAAGGCACTGAAGCTTTCTTT.

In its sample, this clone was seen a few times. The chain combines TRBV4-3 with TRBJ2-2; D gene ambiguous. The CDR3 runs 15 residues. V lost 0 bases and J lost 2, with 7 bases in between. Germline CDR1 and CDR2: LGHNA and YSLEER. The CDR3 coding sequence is TGCGCCAGCAGCCAAGACGAAGCTAACACCGGGGAGCTGTTTTTT. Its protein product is CASSQDEANTGELFF.

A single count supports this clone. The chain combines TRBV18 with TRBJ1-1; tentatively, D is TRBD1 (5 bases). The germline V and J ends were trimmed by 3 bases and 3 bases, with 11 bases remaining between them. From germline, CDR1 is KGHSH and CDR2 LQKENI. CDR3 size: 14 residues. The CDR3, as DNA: TGTGCCAGCTCACCTTGGGGGACGGACACTGAAGCTTTCTTT. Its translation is CASSPWGTDTEAFF.

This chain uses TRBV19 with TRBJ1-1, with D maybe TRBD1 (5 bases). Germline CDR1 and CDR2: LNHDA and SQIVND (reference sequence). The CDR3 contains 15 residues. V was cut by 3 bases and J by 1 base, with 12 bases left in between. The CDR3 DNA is TGTGCCAGTAGTATGACAGACCCAACGAACACTGAAGCTTTCTTT. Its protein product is CASSMTDPTNTEAFF.

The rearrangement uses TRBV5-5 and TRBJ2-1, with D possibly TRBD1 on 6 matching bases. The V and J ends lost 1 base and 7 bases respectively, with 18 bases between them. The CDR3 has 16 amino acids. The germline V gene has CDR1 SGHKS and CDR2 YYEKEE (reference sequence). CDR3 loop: CASSLPGMGALNEQFF. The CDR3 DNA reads TGTGCCAGCAGCTTGCCAGGGATGGGGGCGTTAAATGAGCAGTTCTTC. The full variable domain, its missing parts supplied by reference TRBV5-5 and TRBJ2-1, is DAGVTQSPTHLIKTRGQQVTLRCSPISGHKSVSWYQQVLGQGPQFIFQYYEKEERGRGNFPDRFSARQFPNYSSELNVNALLLGDSALYLCASSLPGMGALNEQFFGPGTRLTVL.

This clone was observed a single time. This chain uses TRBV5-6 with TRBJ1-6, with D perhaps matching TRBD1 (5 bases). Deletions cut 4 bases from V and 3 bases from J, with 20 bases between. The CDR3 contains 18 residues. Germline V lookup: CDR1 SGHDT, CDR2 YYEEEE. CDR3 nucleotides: TGTGCCAGCAGCCCGGGGACCCTGGCGGGGGGCTATAATTCACCCCTCCACTTT. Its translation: CASSPGTLAGGYNSPLHF. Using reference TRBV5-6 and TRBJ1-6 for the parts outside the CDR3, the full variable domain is DAGVTQSPTHLIKTRGQQVTLRCSPKSGHDTVSWYQQALGQGPQFIFQYYEEEERQRGNFPDRFSGHQFPNYSSELNVNALLLGDSALYLCASSPGTLAGGYNSPLHFGNGTRLTVT.

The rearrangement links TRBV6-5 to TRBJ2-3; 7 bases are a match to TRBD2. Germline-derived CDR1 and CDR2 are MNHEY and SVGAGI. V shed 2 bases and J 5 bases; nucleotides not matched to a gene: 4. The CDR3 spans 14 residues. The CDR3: CASSYAGEGDTQYF. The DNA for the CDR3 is TGTGCCAGCAGTTACGCGGGGGAGGGAGATACGCAGTATTTT.

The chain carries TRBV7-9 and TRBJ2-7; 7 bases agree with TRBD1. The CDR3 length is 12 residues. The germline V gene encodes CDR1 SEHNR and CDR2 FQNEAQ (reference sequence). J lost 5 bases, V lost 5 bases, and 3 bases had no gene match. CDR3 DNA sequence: TGTGCCAGCAGCCTGACAGGGAACGAGCAGTACGTC. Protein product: CASSLTGNEQYV.

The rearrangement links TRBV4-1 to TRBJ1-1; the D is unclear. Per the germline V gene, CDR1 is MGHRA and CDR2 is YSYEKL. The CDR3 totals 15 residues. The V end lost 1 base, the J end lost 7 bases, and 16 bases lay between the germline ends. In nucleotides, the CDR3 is TGCGCCAGCAGCCAAGGCGGATTAATGTGGAATGAAGCTTTCTTT. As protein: CASSQGGLMWNEAFF.

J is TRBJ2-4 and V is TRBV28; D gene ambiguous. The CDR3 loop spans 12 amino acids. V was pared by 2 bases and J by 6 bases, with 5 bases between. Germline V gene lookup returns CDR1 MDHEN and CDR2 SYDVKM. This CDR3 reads CASSLLLNIQYF. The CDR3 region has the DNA TGTGCCAGCAGTTTACTCTTAAACATTCAGTACTTC.

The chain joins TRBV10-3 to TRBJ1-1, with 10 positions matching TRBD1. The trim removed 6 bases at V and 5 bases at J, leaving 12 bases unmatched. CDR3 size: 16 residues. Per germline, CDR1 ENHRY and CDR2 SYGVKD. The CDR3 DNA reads TGTGCCATCAGCCACCCCCCCGGGACAGGGGAAACTGAAGCTTTCTTT. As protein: CAISHPPGTGETEAFF.

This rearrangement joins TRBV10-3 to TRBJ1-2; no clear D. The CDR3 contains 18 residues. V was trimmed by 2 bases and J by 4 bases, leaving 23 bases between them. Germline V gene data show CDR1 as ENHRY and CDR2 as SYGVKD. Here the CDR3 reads CAISELTTERPNFYGYTF. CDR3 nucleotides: TGTGCCATCAGTGAGCTCACTACGGAGCGGCCCAATTTCTATGGCTACACCTTC.

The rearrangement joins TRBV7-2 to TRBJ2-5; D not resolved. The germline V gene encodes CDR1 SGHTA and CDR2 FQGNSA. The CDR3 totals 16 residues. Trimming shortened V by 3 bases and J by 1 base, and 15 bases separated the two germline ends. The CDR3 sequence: CASSFPKKWVQETQYF. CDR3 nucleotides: TGTGCCAGCAGCTTTCCCAAGAAATGGGTCCAAGAGACCCAGTACTTC.

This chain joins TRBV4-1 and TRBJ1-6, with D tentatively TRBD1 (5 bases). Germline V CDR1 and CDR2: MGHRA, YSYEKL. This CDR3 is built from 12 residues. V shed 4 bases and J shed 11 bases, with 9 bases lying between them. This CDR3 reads CASSPKGTPLHF. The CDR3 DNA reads TGCGCCAGCAGCCCCAAGGGGACACCCCTCCACTTT.

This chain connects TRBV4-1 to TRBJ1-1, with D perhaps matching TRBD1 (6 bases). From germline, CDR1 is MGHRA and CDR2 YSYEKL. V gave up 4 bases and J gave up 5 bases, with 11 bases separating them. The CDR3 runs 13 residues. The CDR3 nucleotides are TGCGCCAGCAGCCGCACAGGGAAGACTGAAGCTTTCTTT. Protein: CASSRTGKTEAFF.

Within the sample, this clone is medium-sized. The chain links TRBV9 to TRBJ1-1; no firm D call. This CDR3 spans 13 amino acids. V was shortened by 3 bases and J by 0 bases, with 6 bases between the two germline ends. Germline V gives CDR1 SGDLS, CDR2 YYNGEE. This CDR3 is CASSGNLNTEAFF. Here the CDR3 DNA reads TGTGCCAGCAGCGGCAACCTGAACACTGAAGCTTTCTTT.

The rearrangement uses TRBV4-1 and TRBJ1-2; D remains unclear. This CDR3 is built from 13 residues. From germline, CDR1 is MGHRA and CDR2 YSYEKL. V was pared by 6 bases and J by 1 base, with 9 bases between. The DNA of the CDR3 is TGCGCCAGCAGTCTCGGTAATAACTATGGCTACACCTTC. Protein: CASSLGNNYGYTF.

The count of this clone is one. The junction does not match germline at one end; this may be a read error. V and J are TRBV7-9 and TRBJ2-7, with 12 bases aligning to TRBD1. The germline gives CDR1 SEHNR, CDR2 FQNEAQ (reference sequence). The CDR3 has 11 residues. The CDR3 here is CASSMGTGGDF. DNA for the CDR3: TGTGCCAGCAGCATGGGGACAGGGGGCGATTTC.

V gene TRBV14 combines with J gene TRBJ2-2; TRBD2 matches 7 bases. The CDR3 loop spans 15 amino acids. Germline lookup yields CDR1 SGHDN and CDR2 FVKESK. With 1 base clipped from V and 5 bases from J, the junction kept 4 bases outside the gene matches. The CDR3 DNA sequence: TGTGCCAGCAGCCAAGGGCAGGGAGGGACCGGGGAGCTGTTTTTT. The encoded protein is CASSQGQGGTGELFF.

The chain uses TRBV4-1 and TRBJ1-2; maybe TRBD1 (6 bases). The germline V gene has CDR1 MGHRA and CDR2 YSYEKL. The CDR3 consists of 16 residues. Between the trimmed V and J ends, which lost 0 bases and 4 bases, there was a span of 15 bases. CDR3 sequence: CASSQERGQRTYGYTF. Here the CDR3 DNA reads TGCGCCAGCAGCCAAGAGAGAGGACAGCGGACCTATGGCTACACCTTC.